This T cell receptor beta chain appears in the sequencing data of a study of CD8+ T cells in alopecia areata (dated by TCRdb to between 2018 and 2020). Describing the broader study: Treated patients were enrolled in an open-label pilot trial of oral tofacitinib, 5 to 10 mg twice daily, for moderate-to-severe alopecia areata. TCRbeta CDR3 regions were amplified by immunoSEQ multiplex PCR with 35 Vbeta forward and 13 Jbeta reverse primers. RNA was obtained with the PAXgene miRNA kit for fixed scalp, the miRNeasy kit for PBMCs, and the RNeasy kit for mouse skin. Tofacitinib-treated patients had biopsies at baseline and at 4 and 24 weeks of treatment, with a later scalp biopsy in several patients. Scalp tissue and sorted CD4+ and CD8+ peripheral blood T cells from patchy and totalis/universalis alopecia areata patients and from healthy controls were covered by human TCRbeta sequencing. Scalp clonality was compared among normal scalp (n=4), patchy alopecia areata scalp (n=8), and alopecia totalis/universalis scalp (n=8). Tofacitinib was administered for 6 to 18 months, and 6 months of follow-up off drug were then conducted to assess delayed response and recurrence. In both human patients and the C3H/HeJ mouse model, the study applied high-throughput TCRbeta sequencing to look at T cell clonal expansion in alopecia areata. For the treated patients, the SALT score, which quantifies what percentage of scalp surface area is affected, served as the measure of disease severity. Study-wide conclusions, independent of this receptor: With tofacitinib, both scalp clonality and the number of expanded CD8+ clones among the top 100 scalp clones went down significantly. Shared TCR sequences between patients were less evident than in mice, which may be partly attributable to HLA diversity in the patient population. Resident alphabeta T cells in normal human skin are also sequenced, complicating scalp TCR repertoire analysis, unlike mouse skin dominated by gammadelta T cells. During tofacitinib treatment, many expanded lesional clones stuck around in both scalp and blood, and this persistence may partly explain why relapse happens after treatment is stopped. Because the treated cohort was small and had only one nonresponder, larger studies are needed to examine links between baseline CD8+ expansion and response. Compared with normal scalp, lesional scalp, particularly in alopecia totalis/universalis, had higher clonality and more expanded CD8+ clones, which suggests antigenic drive.

The V end gives up 2 bases and the J end 5 bases, leaving 5 bases in the junction not matched to a gene. CDR1 and CDR2 are read off the germline V gene as ENHRY and SYGVKD. Taken from cysteine to phenylalanine, the CDR3 has 14 residues. The DNA shown is the 42-base CDR3, in frame from base 1. The library was generated by the immunoSEQ multiplex PCR assay. RNA was extracted from all samples and reverse transcribed into cDNA as template for TCR sequencing. First-strand cDNA was synthesized with SuperScript III using a 2:1 mix of oligo-dT and random hexamers. Amplification bias was assessed with a synthetic immune receptor repertoire, and residual bias was removed computationally. The published analysis was carried out like this. Raw reads were preprocessed for error removal, and CDR3 was defined according to IMGT conventions as running from the conserved cysteine to phenylalanine. Clonality was calculated as 1 minus Shannon entropy normalized by log2 of the number of productive unique TCRs. Whether scalp clones were CD4 or CD8 was inferred by matching scalp TCRbeta sequences against CD4 and CD8 repertoires sorted from blood. TCRdb took over this immuneACCESS table, retaining in-frame rearrangements with V and J assigned. Such tables are incomplete; in checked studies, under half of the missing clones stem from an unresolved V gene, and the remainder is unexplained. The V and J calls and the clone size are those of that table, but D and trimming were determined from the DNA. Present in this sample are some 130,000 clones, 45% to 60% of which were seen just once. The ten largest clones take up about 15% of the sample.

The sample's time point label, in plain terms: more than three weeks on oral tofacitinib. Explained via the paper, the treatment or condition label denotes: oral pan-JAK inhibitor, 5-10 mg twice daily. Lesional scalp punch biopsies and peripheral blood were collected from alopecia areata patients. PBMCs were isolated by density centrifugation and stained for CD3, CD4 and CD8, and CD4+ and CD8+ T cells were sorted on a FACSAria. A note on this clone: It lacks a known antigen. No clone much larger than this one lies a single base away; base qualities are absent.

This TCR was sampled from a human donor with alopecia areata. The sample was CD8+ T cells sorted from blood, taken at week 4, from a patient treated with tofacitinib. The V and J genes are TRBV10-3 and TRBJ2-5, and 7 junction bases match TRBD2. The CDR3: CAISEGLDGETQYF. The DNA sequence is as follows: TGTGCCATCAGTGAGGGACTAGATGGGGAGACCCAGTACTTC.